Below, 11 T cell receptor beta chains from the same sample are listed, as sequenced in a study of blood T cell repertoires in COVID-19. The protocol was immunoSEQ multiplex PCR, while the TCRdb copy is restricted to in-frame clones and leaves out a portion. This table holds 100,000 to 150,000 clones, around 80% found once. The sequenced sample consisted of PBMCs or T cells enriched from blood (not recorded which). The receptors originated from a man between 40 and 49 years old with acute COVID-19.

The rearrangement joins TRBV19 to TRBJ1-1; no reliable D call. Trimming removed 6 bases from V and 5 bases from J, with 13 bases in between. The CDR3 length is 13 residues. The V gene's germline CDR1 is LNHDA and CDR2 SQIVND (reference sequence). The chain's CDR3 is CASSTQAGTEAFF. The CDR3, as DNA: TGTGCCAGTAGCACCCAAGCGGGGACTGAAGCTTTCTTT.

The CDR3 is CASSLVTSIQETQYF. The CDR3 coding sequence is TGTGCCAGCAGTTTGGTGACAAGCATACAAGAGACCCAGTACTTC. The chain joins TRBV28 to TRBJ2-5; D remains ambiguous. Germline V CDR1 and CDR2: MDHEN, SYDVKM. V lost 3 bases to trimming and J lost 2 bases, with 13 bases between them. The CDR3 spans 15 residues.

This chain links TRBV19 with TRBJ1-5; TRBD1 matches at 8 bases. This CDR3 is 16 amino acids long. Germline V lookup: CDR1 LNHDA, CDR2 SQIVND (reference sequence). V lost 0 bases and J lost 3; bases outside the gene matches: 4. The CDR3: CASSIDRGQDNQPQHF. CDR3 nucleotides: TGTGCCAGTAGTATAGATAGGGGACAGGACAATCAGCCCCAGCATTTT. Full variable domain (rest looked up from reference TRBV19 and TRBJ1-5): DGGITQSPKYLFRKEGQNVTLSCEQNLNHDAMYWYRQDPGQGLRLIYYSQIVNDFQKGDIAEGYSVSREKKESFPLTVTSAQKNPTAFYLCASSIDRGQDNQPQHFGDGTRLSIL.

CDR3 residues: CASSPSLVSLEQFF. In DNA, the CDR3 is TGTGCCAGCAGCCCGTCTTTAGTTAGTCTTGAGCAGTTCTTC. This chain links TRBV9 with TRBJ2-1, with no clear D. The CDR3 is made up of 14 amino acids. With 4 bases removed from V and 9 bases from J, the gap between germline ends came to 17 bases. Germline-derived CDR1 and CDR2 are SGDLS and YYNGEE.

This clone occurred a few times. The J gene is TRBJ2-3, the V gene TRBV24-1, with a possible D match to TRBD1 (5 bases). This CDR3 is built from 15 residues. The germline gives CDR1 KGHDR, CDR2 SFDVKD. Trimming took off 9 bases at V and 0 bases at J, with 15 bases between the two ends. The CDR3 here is CATAPGFSSTDTQYF. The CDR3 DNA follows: TGTGCCACCGCTCCAGGGTTTTCTAGCACAGATACGCAGTATTTT.

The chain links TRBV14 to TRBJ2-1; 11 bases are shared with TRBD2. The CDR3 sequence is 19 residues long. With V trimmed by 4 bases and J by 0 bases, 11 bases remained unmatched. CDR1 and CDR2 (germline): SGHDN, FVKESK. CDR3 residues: CASSPLLAGALSSYNEQFF. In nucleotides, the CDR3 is TGTGCCAGCAGCCCCTTACTAGCGGGAGCGCTGAGCTCCTACAATGAGCAGTTCTTC.

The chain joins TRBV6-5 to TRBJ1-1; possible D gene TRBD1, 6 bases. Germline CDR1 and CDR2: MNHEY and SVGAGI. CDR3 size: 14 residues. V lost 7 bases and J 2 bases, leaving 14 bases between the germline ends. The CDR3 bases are TGTGCCAGCACCGTGGTACAGGGAAACACTGAAGCTTTCTTT. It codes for CASTVVQGNTEAFF.

CDR3 bases: TGTGCCAGCAGCCAAGGGACGGGATGGACACCCCTCCACTTT. Its translation is CASSQGTGWTPLHF. V gene TRBV3-1 (or the pseudogene TRBV3-2) combines with J gene TRBJ1-6; D not resolved. CDR1 and CDR2 (germline): LGHDT, YNNKEL (reference sequence). The CDR3 covers 14 residues. V dropped 1 base and J dropped 11 bases, with 12 bases sitting between them.

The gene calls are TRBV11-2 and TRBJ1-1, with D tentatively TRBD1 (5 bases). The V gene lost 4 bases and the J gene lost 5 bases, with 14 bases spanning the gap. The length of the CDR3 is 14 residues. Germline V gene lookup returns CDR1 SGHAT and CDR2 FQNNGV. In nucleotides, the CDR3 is TGTGCCAGCAGCTCTCCTGGGGGGGAGACTGAAGCTTTCTTT. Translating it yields CASSSPGGETEAFF.

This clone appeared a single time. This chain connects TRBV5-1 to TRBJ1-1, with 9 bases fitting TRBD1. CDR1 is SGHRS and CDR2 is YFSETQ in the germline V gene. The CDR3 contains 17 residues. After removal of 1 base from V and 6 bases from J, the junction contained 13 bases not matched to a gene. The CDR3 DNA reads TGCGCCAGCAGCTTGAGGGGACAGGGAGGGCCTGAGTCTGAAGCTTTCTTT. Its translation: CASSLRGQGGPESEAFF.

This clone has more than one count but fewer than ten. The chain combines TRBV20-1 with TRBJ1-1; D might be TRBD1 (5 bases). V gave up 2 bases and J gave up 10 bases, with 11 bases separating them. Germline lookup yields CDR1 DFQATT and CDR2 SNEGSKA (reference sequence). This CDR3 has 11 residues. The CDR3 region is CSARNAGGAFF. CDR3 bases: TGCAGTGCTAGAAATGCCGGGGGAGCTTTCTTT.